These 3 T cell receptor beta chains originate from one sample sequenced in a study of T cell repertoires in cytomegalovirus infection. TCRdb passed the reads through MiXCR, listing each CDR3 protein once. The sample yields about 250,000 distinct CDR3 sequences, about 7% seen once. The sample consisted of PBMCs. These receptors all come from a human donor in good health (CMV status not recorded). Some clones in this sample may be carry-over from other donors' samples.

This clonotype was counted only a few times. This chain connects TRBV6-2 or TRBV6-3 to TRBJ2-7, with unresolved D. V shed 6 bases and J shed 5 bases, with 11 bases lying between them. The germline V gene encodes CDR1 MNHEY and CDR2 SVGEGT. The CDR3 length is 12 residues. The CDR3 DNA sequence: TGTGCCAGCAGCCCCTCCCTAGACGAGCAGTACTTC. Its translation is CASSPSLDEQYF.

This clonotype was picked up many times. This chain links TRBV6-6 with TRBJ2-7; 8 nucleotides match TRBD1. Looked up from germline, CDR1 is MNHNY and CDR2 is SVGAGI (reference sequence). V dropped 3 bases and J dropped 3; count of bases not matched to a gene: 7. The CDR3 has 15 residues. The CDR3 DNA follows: TGTGCCAGCAGTTATCCCGGACAGGGTATCTACGAGCAGTACTTC. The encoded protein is CASSYPGQGIYEQYF.

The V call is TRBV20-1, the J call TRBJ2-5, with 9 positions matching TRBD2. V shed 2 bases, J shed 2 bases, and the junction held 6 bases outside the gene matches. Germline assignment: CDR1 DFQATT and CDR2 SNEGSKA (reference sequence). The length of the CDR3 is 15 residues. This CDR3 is CSARSVAGAQETQYF. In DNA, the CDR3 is TGCAGTGCTAGATCAGTAGCGGGGGCTCAAGAGACCCAGTACTTC.